In this sample, the clone carrying this TCR beta chain turned up once. Sequencing was performed with immunoSEQ multiplex PCR; in TCRdb, only in-frame clones are kept and a portion is missing. Of around 130,000 clones in the sample, roughly 96% were seen once. The record originates from a study of T cell changes during pregnancy in multiple sclerosis. The source was peripheral blood, collected after pregnancy. The sequence came from a female donor with multiple sclerosis, enrolled in a pregnancy study.

The CDR3 DNA reads as TGTGCCAGCAGCTCTGAGCGGGGACCCTCGTACGAGCAGTACTTC. Residues: CASSSERGPSYEQYF. The chain combines TRBV5-6 with TRBJ2-7, with TRBD2 matching 7 bases. CDR1 and CDR2 (germline): SGHDT, YYEEEE. Germline trimming cut 3 bases from V and 4 bases from J; bases unmatched to any gene: 10. This CDR3 spans 15 amino acids.